This note documents a single T cell receptor beta chain sequence. The source of the sample is a study of blood T cell repertoires in COVID-19. Study details: The United States, Italy and Spain supplied acute and convalescent COVID-19 samples. The analysed material was cDNA or gDNA that came from T cells, B-cell-depleted T cells, or PBMCs.

Trimming left V 6 bases short and J 8 bases short, with 14 bases between. The length of the CDR3 is 14 residues. Looked up from germline, CDR1 is SGHVS and CDR2 is FQNEAQ. Per the study methods: The authors estimated nucleated cell counts from reference gene primer amplification. TCRdb's table, derived via immunoSEQ multiplex PCR, lists solely in-frame clones and lacks some. The V and J calls and clone size come from that table; D and trimming were worked out from the DNA. The top ten clones hold less than 3% of a sample with about 270,000 clones, about 86% of them seen once. The receptor was isolated from a woman in her sixties or seventies with active or convalescent COVID-19. The specimen was peripheral blood. The V gene is TRBV7-8, the J gene TRBJ1-6, with D possibly being TRBD1 (5 bases). CDR3 DNA sequence: TGTGCCAGCAGTCGGGCAGGGAGGGATTCACCCCTCCACTTT. Amino acids: CASSRAGRDSPLHF.